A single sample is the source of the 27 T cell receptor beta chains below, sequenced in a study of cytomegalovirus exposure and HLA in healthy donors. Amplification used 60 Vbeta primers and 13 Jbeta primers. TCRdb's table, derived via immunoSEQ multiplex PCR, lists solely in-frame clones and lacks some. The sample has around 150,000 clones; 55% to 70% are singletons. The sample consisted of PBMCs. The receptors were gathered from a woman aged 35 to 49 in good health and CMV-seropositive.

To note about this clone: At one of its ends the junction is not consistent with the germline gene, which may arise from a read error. The CDR3 sequence is CASSRGTGGYGYPF. The CDR3 DNA sequence: TGCGCCAGCAGCAGGGGGACAGGGGGTTACGGCTACCCCTTC. This rearrangement joins TRBV5-1 to TRBJ1-2, with 11 bases lining up with TRBD1. The germline gives CDR1 SGHRS, CDR2 YFSETQ. The length of the CDR3 is 14 residues.

The CDR3 nucleotides are TGTGCCAGCAGCCCTAGCGGGACCCACACAGATACGCAGTATTTT. Translated, it gives CASSPSGTHTDTQYF. This chain uses TRBV9 with TRBJ2-3, with TRBD2 identical over 9 bases. Trimming removed 4 bases from V and 2 bases from J; junction bases left unmatched: 5. The CDR3 consists of 15 residues. Germline values: CDR1 SGDLS, CDR2 YYNGEE. Full variable domain (outside the CDR3, taken from reference TRBV9 and TRBJ2-3): DSGVTQTPKHLITATGQRVTLRCSPRSGDLSVYWYQQSLDQGLQFLIQYYNGEERAKGNILERFSAQQFPDLHSELNLSSLELGDSALYFCASSPSGTHTDTQYFGPGTRLTVL.

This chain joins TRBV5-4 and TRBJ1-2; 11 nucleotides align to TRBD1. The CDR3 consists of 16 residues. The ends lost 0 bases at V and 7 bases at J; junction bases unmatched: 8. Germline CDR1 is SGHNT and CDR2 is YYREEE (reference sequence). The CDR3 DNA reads TGTGCCAGCAGCTTGGGCGGTGGACAGGGGGCGGCTGGCTACACCTTC. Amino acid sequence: CASSLGGGQGAAGYTF.

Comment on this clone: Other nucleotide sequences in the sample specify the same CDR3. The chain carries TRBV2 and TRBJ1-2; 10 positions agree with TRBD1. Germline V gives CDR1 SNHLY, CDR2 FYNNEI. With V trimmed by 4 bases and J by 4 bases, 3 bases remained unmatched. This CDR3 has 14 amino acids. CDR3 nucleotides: TGTGCCAGCAGTGGGACAGGGGGAAGCTATGGCTACACCTTC. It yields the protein CASSGTGGSYGYTF.

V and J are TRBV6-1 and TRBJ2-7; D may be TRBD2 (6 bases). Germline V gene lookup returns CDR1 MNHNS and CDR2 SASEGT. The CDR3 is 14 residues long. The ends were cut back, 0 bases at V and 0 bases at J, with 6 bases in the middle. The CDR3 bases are TGTGCCAGCAGTGAAGCGGGACTCTCCTACGAGCAGTACTTC. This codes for CASSEAGLSYEQYF.

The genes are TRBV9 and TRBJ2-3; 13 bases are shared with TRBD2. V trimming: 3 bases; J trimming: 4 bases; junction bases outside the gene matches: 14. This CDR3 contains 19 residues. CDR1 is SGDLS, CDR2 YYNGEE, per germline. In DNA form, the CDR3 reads TGTGCCAGCAGCGCGAGGCCCCGTACTAGCGGGGGGGCCTCAGATACGCAGTATTTT. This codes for CASSARPRTSGGASDTQYF.

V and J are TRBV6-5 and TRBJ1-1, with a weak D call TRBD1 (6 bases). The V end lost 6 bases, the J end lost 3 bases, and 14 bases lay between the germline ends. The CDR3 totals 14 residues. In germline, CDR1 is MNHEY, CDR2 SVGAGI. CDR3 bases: TGTGCCAGCAGGCAACAGGGTTGGGACACTGAAGCTTTCTTT. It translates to CASRQQGWDTEAFF.

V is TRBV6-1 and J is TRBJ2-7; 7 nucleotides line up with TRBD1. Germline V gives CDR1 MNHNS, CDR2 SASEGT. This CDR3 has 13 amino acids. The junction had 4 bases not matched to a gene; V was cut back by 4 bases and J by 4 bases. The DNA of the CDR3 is TGTGCCAGCAGTGCGGGACAGACGTACGAGCAGTACTTC. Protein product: CASSAGQTYEQYF.

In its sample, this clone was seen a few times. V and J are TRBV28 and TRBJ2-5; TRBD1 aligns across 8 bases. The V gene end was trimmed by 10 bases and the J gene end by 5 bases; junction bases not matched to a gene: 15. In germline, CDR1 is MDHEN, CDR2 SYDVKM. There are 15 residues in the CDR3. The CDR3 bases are TGTGCCACCCAGGGAGGACAGGGATTGGGGGAGACCCAGTACTTC. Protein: CATQGGQGLGETQYF.

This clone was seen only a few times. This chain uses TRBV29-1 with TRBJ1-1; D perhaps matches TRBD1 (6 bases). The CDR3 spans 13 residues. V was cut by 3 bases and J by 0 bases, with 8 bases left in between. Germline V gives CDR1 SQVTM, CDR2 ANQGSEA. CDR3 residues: CSVEYRVNTEAFF. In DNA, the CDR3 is TGCAGCGTTGAGTACAGGGTGAACACTGAAGCTTTCTTT.

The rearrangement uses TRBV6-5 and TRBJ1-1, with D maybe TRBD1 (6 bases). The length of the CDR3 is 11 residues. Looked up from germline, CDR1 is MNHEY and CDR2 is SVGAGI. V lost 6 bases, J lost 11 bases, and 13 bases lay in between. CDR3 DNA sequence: TGTGCCAGCAGCCTTGCAGGGGCGGCTTTCTTT. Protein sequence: CASSLAGAAFF.

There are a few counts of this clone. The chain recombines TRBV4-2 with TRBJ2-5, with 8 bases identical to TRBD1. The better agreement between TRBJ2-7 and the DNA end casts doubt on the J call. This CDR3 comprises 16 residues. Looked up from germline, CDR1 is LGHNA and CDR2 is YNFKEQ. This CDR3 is CASSRGQGFSSYEQYF. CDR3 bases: TGTGCCAGCAGCCGCGGACAGGGTTTTAGCTCCTACGAGCAGTACTTC.

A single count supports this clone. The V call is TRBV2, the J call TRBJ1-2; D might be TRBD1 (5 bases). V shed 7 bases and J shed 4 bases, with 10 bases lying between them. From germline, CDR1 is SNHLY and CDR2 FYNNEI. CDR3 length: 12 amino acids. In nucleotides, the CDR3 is TGTGCCAGCATCCGGGGGTCCTATGGCTACACCTTC. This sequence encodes CASIRGSYGYTF.

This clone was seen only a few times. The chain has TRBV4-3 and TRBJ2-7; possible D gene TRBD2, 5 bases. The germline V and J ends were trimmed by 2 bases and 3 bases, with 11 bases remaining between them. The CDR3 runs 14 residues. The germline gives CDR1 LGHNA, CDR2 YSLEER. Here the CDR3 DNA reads TGCGCCAGCAGCCAATCTCGAGGGTTCTACGAGCAGTACTTC. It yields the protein CASSQSRGFYEQYF.

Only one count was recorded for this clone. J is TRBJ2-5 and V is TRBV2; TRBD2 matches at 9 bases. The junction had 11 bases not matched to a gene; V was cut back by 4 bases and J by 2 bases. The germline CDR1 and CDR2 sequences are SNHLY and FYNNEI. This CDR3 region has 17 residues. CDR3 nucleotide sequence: TGTGCCAGCAGTGCTCGCCCCTGGACTAGCGAACAAGAGACCCAGTACTTC. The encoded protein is CASSARPWTSEQETQYF.

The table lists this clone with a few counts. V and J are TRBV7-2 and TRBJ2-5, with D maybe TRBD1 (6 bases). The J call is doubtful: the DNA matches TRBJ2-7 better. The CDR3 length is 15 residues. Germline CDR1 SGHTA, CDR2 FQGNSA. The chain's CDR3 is CASSLVGTGLNEQYF. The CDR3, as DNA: TGTGCCAGCAGCTTAGTAGGAACAGGGTTGAACGAGCAGTACTTC.

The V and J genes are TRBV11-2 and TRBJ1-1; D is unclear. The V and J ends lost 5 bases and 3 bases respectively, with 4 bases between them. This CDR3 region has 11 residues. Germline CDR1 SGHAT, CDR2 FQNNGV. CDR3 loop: CASSPYTEAFF. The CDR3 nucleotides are TGTGCCAGCAGCCCGTACACTGAAGCTTTCTTT. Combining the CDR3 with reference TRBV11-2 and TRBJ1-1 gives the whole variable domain EAGVAQSPRYKIIEKRQSVAFWCNPISGHATLYWYQQILGQGPKLLIQFQNNGVVDDSQLPKDRFSAERLKGVDSTLKIQPAKLEDSAVYLCASSPYTEAFFGQGTRLTVV.

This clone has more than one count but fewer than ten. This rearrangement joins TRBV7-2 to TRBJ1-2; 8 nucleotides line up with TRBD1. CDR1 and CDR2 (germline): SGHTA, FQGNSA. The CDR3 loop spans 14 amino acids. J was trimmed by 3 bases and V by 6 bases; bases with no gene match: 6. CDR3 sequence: CASSTDRGDYGYTF. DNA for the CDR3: TGTGCCAGCAGTACTGACAGGGGAGACTATGGCTACACCTTC.

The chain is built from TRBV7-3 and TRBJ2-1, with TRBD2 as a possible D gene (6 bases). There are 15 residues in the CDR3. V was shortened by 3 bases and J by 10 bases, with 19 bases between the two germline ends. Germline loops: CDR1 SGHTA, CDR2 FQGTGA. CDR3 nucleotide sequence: TGTGCCAGCAGCTTGTCCGGGACTCGCTTAAGGGAGCAGTTCTTC. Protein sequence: CASSLSGTRLREQFF.

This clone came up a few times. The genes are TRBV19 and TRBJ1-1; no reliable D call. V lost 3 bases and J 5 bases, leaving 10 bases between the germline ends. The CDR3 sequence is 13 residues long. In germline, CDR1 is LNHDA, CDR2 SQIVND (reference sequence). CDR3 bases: TGTGCCAGTAGTATCAGAATCCAGACTGAAGCTTTCTTT. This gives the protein CASSIRIQTEAFF. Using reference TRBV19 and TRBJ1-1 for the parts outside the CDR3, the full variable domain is DGGITQSPKYLFRKEGQNVTLSCEQNLNHDAMYWYRQDPGQGLRLIYYSQIVNDFQKGDIAEGYSVSREKKESFPLTVTSAQKNPTAFYLCASSIRIQTEAFFGQGTRLTVV.

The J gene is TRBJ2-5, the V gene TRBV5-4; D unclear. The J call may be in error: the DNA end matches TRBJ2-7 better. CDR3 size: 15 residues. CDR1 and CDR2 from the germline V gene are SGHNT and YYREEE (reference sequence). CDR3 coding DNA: TGTGCCAGCAGCCCTACCGAAGATAGCTCCTACGAGCAGTACTTC. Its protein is CASSPTEDSSYEQYF.

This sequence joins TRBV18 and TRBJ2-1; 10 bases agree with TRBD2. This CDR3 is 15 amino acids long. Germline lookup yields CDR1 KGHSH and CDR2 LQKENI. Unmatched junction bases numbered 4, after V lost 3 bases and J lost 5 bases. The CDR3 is CASSPSGGAHNEQFF. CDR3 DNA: TGTGCCAGCTCACCCAGCGGGGGGGCCCACAATGAGCAGTTCTTC.

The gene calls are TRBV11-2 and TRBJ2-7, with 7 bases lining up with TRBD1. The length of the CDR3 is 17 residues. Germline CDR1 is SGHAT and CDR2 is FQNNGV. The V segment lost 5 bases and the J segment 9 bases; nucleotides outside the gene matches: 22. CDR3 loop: CASSPLRGTVSFLRQYF. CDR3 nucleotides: TGTGCCAGCAGCCCGCTTAGGGGGACAGTATCTTTCCTAAGGCAGTACTTC.

CDR3 nucleotides: TGTGCCACCAGCAGAGGCCGGCAGGGGGGCTACGAGCAGTACTTC. Residues: CATSRGRQGGYEQYF. The rearrangement links TRBV15 to TRBJ2-5, with D tentatively TRBD1 (7 bases). The J call may be faulty, since TRBJ2-7 better matches the DNA end. CDR1 and CDR2 from the germline V gene are LNHNV and YYDKDF (reference sequence). This CDR3 comprises 15 residues.

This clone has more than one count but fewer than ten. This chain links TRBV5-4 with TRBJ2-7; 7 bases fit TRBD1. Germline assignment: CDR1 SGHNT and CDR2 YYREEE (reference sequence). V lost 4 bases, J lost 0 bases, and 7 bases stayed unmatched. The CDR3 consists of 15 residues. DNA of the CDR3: TGTGCCAGCAGCATCGACAGGGAGTTCTCCTACGAGCAGTACTTC. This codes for CASSIDREFSYEQYF.

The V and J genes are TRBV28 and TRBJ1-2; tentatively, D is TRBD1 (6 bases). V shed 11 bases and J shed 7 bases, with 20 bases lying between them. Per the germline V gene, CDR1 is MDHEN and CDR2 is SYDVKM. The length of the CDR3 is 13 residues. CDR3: CASYPDSPSGYTF. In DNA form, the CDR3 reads TGTGCCTCTTATCCGGACAGTCCGAGTGGCTACACCTTC.

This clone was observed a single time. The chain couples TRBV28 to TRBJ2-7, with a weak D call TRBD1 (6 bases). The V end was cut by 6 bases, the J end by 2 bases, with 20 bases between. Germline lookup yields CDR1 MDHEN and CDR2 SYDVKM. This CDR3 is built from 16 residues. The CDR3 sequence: CASSSASGGEAYEQYF. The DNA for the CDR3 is TGTGCCAGCAGCAGCGCGAGTGGGGGCGAAGCCTACGAGCAGTACTTC.